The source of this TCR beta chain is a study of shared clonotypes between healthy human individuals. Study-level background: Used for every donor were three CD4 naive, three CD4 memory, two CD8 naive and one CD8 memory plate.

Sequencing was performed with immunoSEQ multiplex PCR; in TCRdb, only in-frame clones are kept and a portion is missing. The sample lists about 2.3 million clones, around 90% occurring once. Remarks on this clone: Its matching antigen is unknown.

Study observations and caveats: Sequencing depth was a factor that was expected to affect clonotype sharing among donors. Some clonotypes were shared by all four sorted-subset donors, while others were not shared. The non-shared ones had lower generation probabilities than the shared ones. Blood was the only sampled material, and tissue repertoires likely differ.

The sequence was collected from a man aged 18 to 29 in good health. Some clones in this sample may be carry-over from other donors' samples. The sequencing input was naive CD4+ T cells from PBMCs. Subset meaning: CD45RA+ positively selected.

CDR3 DNA sequence: TGCGCCAGCAGCCAAGTGGCCCTTCTTTCTGGCTACACCTTC. Translation: CASSQVALLSGYTF. V usage is TRBV4-1 and J usage is TRBJ1-2, with D unresolved. This CDR3 has 14 amino acids. Germline V gives CDR1 MGHRA, CDR2 YSYEKL. Between the trimmed V and J ends, which lost 1 base and 7 bases, there was a span of 13 bases.